This record looks at one T cell receptor beta chain sequence and its context. Its antigen remains unknown. Some clones are missing from TCRdb's copy, which holds only in-frame ones; the method was immunoSEQ multiplex PCR. The sample shows 100,000 to 150,000 clones, around 87% of them seen only once. The CDR3 spans 13 residues. V dropped 0 bases and J dropped 5 bases, with 6 bases sitting between them. Germline V gives CDR1 SGHNT, CDR2 YYREEE (reference sequence). These data belong to a study of T cell responses to AZD1222 COVID-19 vaccine. Study information: The analysis combined second doses at about 4 or about 12 weeks.

General study points: A reported finding is that nearly half of spike-specific TCRs target unmutated variant regions. The donors showed a predominance of white British ancestry and of females, with possible underestimation of clonal diversity. Spike-specific TCRs gained breadth and depth after people received two AZD1222 doses.

This TCR was sampled from an adult in good health. The rearrangement uses TRBV5-4 and TRBJ1-5; D not resolved. This sample comprised peripheral blood, obtained on day 0 of AZD1222 vaccination. The CDR3 bases are TGTGCCAGCAGCTTGGACCCTGATCAGCCCCAGCATTTT. Its translation: CASSLDPDQPQHF.